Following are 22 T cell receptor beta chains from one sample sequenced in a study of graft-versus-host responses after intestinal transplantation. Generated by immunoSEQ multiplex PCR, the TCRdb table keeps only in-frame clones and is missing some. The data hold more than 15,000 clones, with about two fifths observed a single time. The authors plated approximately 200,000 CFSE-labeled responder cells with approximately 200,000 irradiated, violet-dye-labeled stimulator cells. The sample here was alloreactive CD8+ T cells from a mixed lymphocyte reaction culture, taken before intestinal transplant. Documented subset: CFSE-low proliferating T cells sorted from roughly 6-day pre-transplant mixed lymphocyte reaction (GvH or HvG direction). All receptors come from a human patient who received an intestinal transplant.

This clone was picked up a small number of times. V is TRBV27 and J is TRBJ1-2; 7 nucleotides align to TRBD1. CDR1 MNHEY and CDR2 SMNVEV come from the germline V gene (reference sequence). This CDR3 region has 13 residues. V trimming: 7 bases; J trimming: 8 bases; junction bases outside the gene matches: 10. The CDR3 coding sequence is TGTGCCAGCAAACCCGGACAGGCTTTCGGCTACACCTTC. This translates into CASKPGQAFGYTF.

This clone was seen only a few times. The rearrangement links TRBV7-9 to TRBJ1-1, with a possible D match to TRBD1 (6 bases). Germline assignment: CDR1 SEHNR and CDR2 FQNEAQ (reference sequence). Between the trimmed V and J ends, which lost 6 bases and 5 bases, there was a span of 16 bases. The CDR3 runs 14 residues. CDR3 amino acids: CASRIFTRGTEAFF. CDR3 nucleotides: TGTGCCAGCAGGATCTTCACAAGGGGGACTGAAGCTTTCTTT.

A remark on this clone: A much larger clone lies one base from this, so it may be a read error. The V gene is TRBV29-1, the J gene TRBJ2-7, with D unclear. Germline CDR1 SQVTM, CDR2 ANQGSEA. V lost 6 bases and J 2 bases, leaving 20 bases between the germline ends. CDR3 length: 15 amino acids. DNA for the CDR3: TGCAGCGTAACATTAACAGTGGTGAAGGCCTACGAGCAGTACTTC. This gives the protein CSVTLTVVKAYEQYF.

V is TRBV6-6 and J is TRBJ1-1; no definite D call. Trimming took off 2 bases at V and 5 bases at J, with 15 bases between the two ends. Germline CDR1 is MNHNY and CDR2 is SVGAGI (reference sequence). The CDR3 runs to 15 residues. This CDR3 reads CASSYDGGLGTEAFF. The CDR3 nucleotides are TGTGCCAGCAGTTACGATGGAGGGCTTGGTACTGAAGCTTTCTTT.

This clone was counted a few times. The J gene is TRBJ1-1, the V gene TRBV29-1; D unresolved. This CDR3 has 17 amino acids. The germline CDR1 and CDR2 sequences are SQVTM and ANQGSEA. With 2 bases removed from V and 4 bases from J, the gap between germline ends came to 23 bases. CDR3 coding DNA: TGCAGCGTTGAAATCCCCTTGAGATGGACCCCTGCCACTGAAGCTTTCTTT. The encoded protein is CSVEIPLRWTPATEAFF.

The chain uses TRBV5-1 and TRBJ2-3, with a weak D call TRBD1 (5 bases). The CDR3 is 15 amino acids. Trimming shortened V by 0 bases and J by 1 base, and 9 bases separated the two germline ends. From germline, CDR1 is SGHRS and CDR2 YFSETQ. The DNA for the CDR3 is TGCGCCAGCAGCTTGGCGGGCAGGGGCACAGATACGCAGTATTTT. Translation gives CASSLAGRGTDTQYF.

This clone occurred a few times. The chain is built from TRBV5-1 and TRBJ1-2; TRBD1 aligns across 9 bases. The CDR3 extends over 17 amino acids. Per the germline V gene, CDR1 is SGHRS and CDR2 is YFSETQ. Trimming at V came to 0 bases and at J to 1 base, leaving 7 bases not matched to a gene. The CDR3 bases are TGCGCCAGCAGCTTGGGGACAGGGGAAGATTTTAACTATGGCTACACCTTC. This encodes CASSLGTGEDFNYGYTF.

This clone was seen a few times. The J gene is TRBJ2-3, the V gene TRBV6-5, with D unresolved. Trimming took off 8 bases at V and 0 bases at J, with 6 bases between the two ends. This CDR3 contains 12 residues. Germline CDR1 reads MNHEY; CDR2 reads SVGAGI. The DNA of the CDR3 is TGTGCCAGCGCCGAGAGCACAGATACGCAGTATTTT. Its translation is CASAESTDTQYF.

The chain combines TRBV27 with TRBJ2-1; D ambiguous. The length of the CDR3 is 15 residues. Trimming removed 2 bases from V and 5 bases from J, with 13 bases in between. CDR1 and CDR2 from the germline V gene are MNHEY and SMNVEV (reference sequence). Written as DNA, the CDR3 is TGTGCCAGCAGTTTAGGATCTCGCAGAAACAATGAGCAGTTCTTC. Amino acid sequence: CASSLGSRRNNEQFF.

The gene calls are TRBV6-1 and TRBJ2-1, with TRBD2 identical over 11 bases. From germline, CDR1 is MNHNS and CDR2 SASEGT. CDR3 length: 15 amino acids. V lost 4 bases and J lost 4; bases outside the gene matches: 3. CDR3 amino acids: CASSGIAGGYNEQFF. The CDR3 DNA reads TGTGCCAGCAGTGGGATAGCGGGGGGGTACAATGAGCAGTTCTTC.

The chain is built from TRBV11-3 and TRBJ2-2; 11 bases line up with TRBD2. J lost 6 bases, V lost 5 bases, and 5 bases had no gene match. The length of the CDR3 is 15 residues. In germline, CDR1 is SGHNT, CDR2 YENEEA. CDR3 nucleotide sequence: TGTGCCAGCAGCGGGGGACTAGCGGAGGCCGGGGAGCTGTTTTTT. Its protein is CASSGGLAEAGELFF.

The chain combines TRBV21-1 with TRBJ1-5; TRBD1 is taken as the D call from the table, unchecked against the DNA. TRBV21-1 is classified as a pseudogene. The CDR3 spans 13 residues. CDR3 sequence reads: CARETGGNQPQHF. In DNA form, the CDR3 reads TGTGCCAGGGAAACAGGGGGCAATCAGCCCCAGCATTTT.

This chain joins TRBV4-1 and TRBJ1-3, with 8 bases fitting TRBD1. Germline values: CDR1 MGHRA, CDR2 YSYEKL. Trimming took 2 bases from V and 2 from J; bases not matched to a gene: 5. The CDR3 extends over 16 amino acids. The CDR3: CASSQRPRGPGNTIYF. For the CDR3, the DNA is TGCGCCAGCAGCCAAAGACCCAGGGGGCCTGGAAACACCATATATTTT.

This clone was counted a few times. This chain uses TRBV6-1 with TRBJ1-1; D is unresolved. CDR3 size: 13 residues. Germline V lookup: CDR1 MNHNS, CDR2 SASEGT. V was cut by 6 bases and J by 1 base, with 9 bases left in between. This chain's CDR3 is CASRTGGNTEAFF. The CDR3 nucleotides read TGTGCCAGCAGGACGGGAGGGAACACTGAAGCTTTCTTT.

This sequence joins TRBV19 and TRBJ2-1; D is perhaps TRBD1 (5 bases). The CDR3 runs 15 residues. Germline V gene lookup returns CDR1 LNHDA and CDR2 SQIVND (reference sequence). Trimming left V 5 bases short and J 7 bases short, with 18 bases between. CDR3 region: CASSPTALDLNEQFF. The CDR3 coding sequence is TGTGCCAGTAGTCCGACAGCCCTAGATCTAAATGAGCAGTTCTTC.

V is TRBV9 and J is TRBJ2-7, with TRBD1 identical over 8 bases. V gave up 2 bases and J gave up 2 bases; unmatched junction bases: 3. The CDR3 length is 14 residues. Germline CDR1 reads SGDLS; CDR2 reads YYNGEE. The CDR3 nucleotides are TGTGCCAGCAGCGTGGGGACAGGAGCCTACGAGCAGTACTTC. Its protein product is CASSVGTGAYEQYF.

CDR3 sequence reads: CASSLLHEQFF. The DNA for the CDR3 is TGTGCCAGCAGCTTGTTGCATGAGCAGTTCTTC. This chain uses TRBV7-9 with TRBJ2-1; the D is unclear. The CDR3 spans 11 residues. Germline CDR1 and CDR2: SEHNR and FQNEAQ (reference sequence). Trimming took off 3 bases at V and 8 bases at J, with 5 bases between the two ends.

Here the CDR3 reads CASSLGSYEQYF. The CDR3 DNA follows: TGTGCCAGCAGCCTAGGCTCCTACGAGCAGTACTTC. The V call is TRBV25-1, the J call TRBJ2-7; no firm D call. From germline, CDR1 is MGHDK and CDR2 SYGVNS. V was pared by 6 bases and J by 0 bases, with 6 bases between. This CDR3 comprises 12 residues.

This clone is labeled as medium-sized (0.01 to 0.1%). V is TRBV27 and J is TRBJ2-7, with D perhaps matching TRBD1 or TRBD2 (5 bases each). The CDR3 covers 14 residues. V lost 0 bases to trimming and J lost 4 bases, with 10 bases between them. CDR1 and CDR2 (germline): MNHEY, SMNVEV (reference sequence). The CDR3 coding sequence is TGTGCCAGCAGTTTATCGGGGACCAAATACGAGCAGTACTTC. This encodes CASSLSGTKYEQYF.

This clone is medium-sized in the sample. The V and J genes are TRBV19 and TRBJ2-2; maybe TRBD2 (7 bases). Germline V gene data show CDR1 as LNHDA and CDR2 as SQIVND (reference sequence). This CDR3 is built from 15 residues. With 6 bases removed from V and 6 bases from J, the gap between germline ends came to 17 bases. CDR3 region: CASRQQGGSAGELFF. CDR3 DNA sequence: TGTGCCAGTAGACAACAGGGAGGGTCGGCCGGGGAGCTGTTTTTT.

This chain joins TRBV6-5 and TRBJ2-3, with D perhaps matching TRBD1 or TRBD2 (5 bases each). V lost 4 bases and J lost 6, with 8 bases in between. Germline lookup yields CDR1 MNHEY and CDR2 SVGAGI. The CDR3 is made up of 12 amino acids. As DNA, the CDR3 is TGTGCCAGCAGTTGGGGGACGGATACGCAGTATTTT. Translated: CASSWGTDTQYF.

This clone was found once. DNA of the CDR3: TGTGCCAGCAGCTTAGACAGGGCCGAGCAGTACTTC. It codes for CASSLDRAEQYF. This chain connects TRBV13 to TRBJ2-7, with D perhaps matching TRBD1 (6 bases). The CDR3 is 12 amino acids. Germline lookup yields CDR1 PRHDT and CDR2 FYEKMQ (reference sequence). Deletions cut 1 base from V and 6 bases from J, with 7 bases between. The whole variable domain, filled in from reference TRBV13 and TRBJ2-7, reads AAGVIQSPRHLIKEKRETATLKCYPIPRHDTVYWYQQGPGQDPQFLISFYEKMQSDKGSIPDRFSAQQFSDYHSELNMSSLELGDSALYFCASSLDRAEQYFGPGTRLTVT.